A single sample is the source of the 25 T cell receptor beta chains below, sequenced in a study of T cells in Graves' hyperthyroidism and ophthalmopathy (dated by TCRdb to between 2018 and 2020). Libraries were built with multiplex PCR. Sequencing was performed on an Illumina HiSeq 2000. TCR beta CDR3 regions were amplified from RNA transcripts. For the first round of RT-PCR on the TCR CDR3, the HTBI primer set was used together with the Qiagen OneStep RT-PCR kit. TCRdb applied fastp at Q25 and MiXCR to the public reads, then kept only in-frame beta chains. Identical CDR3 protein sequences are pooled into one entry, listed with their most common genes and DNA. The sample table records a few hundred thousand distinct CDR3 sequences; less than 20% of these occur just once. The ten largest clones take up about 7% of the sample. Sequencing was performed on blood. All receptors derive from a woman aged 30 to 39 with Graves' hyperthyroidism.

This rearrangement joins TRBV27 to TRBJ2-4, with D hard to call. The germline CDR1 and CDR2 sequences are MNHEY and SMNVEV (reference sequence). The V and J ends lost 1 base and 2 bases respectively, with 3 bases between them. The CDR3 consists of 13 residues. The DNA of the CDR3 is TGTGCCAGCAGTTTATACCCCAAAAACATTCAGTACTTC. The encoded protein is CASSLYPKNIQYF.

This clonotype came up many times. CDR3 residues: CASSLHARQGAGWADNSYNEQFF. The CDR3 bases are TGTGCCAGCAGCTTACACGCTCGACAGGGGGCTGGATGGGCGGATAACTCCTACAATGAGCAGTTCTTC. The chain links TRBV7-3 to TRBJ2-1; 10 bases map to TRBD1. The J segment lost 0 bases and the V segment lost 2 bases, leaving 22 bases of the junction unmatched. Per the germline V gene, CDR1 is SGHTA and CDR2 is FQGTGA. There are 23 residues in the CDR3. Together with reference TRBV7-3 and TRBJ2-1, the CDR3 gives the full variable domain: GAGVSQTPSNKVTEKGKYVELRCDPISGHTALYWYRQSLGQGPEFLIYFQGTGAADDSGLPNDRFFAVRPEGSVSTLKIQRTERGDSAVYLCASSLHARQGAGWADNSYNEQFFGPGTRLTVL.

V gene TRBV19 combines with J gene TRBJ1-2; D gene uncertain. Trimming cost V 3 bases and J 0 bases, with 11 bases left between them. The CDR3 totals 15 residues. In germline, CDR1 is LNHDA, CDR2 SQIVND (reference sequence). CDR3 nucleotides: TGTGCCAGTAGTATGGTGTGGCCCGCTAACTATGGCTACACCTTC. The encoded protein is CASSMVWPANYGYTF.

Many counts were recorded for this clonotype. CDR3 loop: CASSASGRGRTDTQYF. CDR3 DNA: TGTGCCAGCAGCGCCTCGGGCAGGGGGCGGACAGATACGCAGTATTTT. This chain uses TRBV9 with TRBJ2-3, with 8 bases aligning to TRBD1. V lost 3 bases to trimming and J lost 3 bases; unmatched junction nucleotides: 9. Germline assignment: CDR1 SGDLS and CDR2 YYNGEE. The CDR3 has 16 amino acids. Combining the CDR3 with reference TRBV9 and TRBJ2-3 gives the whole variable domain DSGVTQTPKHLITATGQRVTLRCSPRSGDLSVYWYQQSLDQGLQFLIQYYNGEERAKGNILERFSAQQFPDLHSELNLSSLELGDSALYFCASSASGRGRTDTQYFGPGTRLTVL.

This clonotype has just a few counts. The chain is built from TRBV4-3 and TRBJ2-1, with 10 nucleotides matching TRBD2. This CDR3 is built from 17 residues. Germline V gene lookup returns CDR1 LGHNA and CDR2 YSLEER. V lost 3 bases, J lost 3 bases, and 8 bases stayed unmatched. The CDR3 region has the DNA TGCGCCAGCAGCCAGCTTAAGCGGGAGGGCCTCTACAATGAGCAGTTCTTC. It translates to CASSQLKREGLYNEQFF.

This clonotype was recorded a few times. A much larger clone lies a single base off, so this may be a read error. The V and J genes are TRBV5-1 and TRBJ2-3; D perhaps matches TRBD1 (5 bases). Germline loops: CDR1 SGHRS, CDR2 YFSETQ. Trimming pared 3 bases from V and 4 bases from J, leaving 18 bases between. The CDR3 totals 16 residues. The CDR3 loop is CASSSEQQARADTQYF. The CDR3 DNA is TGCGCCAGCAGCTCGGAGCAACAGGCCAGGGCAGATACGCAGTATTTT.

This clonotype has just a few counts. CDR3 DNA sequence: TGCGCCAGCAGCCGCGGACTAGCGGCTCCCCCACAAGAGACCCAGTACTTC. It is translated as CASSRGLAAPPQETQYF. V gene TRBV5-1 combines with J gene TRBJ2-5; 10 bases agree with TRBD2. Germline CDR1 and CDR2: SGHRS and YFSETQ. The CDR3 has 17 residues. V lost 4 bases to trimming and J lost 2 bases; unmatched junction nucleotides: 11.

This clonotype showed up many times. Here the CDR3 reads CASRLGGASNQPQHF. The CDR3 DNA is TGTGCCAGCAGACTAGGGGGCGCGAGCAATCAGCCCCAGCATTTT. The chain couples TRBV27 to TRBJ1-5; 7 positions match TRBD1. With 6 bases clipped from V and 1 base from J, the junction kept 6 bases outside the gene matches. CDR3 size: 15 residues. Germline V gene lookup returns CDR1 MNHEY and CDR2 SMNVEV (reference sequence).

The chain combines TRBV20-1 with TRBJ2-7; 12 bases match TRBD2. CDR3 length: 16 residues. Germline loops: CDR1 DFQATT, CDR2 SNEGSKA (reference sequence). Trimming removed 4 bases from V and 1 base from J; junction bases left unmatched: 8. In DNA form, the CDR3 reads TGCAGTGCTAATATAGCTAGCGGGAGGGTTTCCTACGAGCAGTACTTC. It specifies CSANIASGRVSYEQYF.

This clonotype was picked up many times. The chain links TRBV5-4 to TRBJ2-3; 8 bases line up with TRBD1. Germline values: CDR1 SGHNT, CDR2 YYREEE (reference sequence). This CDR3 region has 14 residues. J lost 2 bases, V lost 4 bases, and 3 bases had no gene match. This CDR3 reads CASSRDRLTDTQYF. CDR3 in DNA: TGTGCCAGCAGCCGGGACAGGCTCACAGATACGCAGTATTTT. The full variable domain, in which reference TRBV5-4 and TRBJ2-3 provide the parts outside the CDR3, is ETGVTQSPTHLIKTRGQQVTLRCSSQSGHNTVSWYQQALGQGPQFIFQYYREEENGRGNFPPRFSGLQFPNYSSELNVNALELDDSALYLCASSRDRLTDTQYFGPGTRLTVL.

This clonotype was counted at least ten times. V is TRBV19 and J is TRBJ2-2; D is unclear. V was shortened by 4 bases and J by 2 bases, with 8 bases between the two germline ends. The V gene's germline CDR1 is LNHDA and CDR2 SQIVND (reference sequence). The CDR3 loop spans 14 amino acids. CDR3 residues: CASSTARNTGELFF. Written as DNA, the CDR3 is TGTGCCAGTAGTACCGCAAGAAACACCGGGGAGCTGTTTTTT.

CDR3 sequence reads: CSVGRTTEDTEAFF. The CDR3 DNA follows: TGCAGCGTTGGGAGGACTACAGAGGACACTGAAGCTTTCTTT. The gene calls are TRBV29-1 and TRBJ1-1, with unresolved D. V lost 4 bases, J lost 3 bases, and 15 bases lay in between. The CDR3 is 14 residues long. Germline CDR1 SQVTM, CDR2 ANQGSEA.

This clonotype has more than one count but fewer than ten. The rearrangement links TRBV7-9 to TRBJ2-2, with TRBD2 matching over 7 bases. Germline values: CDR1 SEHNR, CDR2 FQNEAQ (reference sequence). J gave up 6 bases and V 4 bases, and 14 bases lay outside the gene matches. This CDR3 spans 17 amino acids. The DNA of the CDR3 is TGTGCCAGCAGCTCTCCAGATCTCCGACTAGCAGCCGGGGAGCTGTTTTTT. Its translation is CASSSPDLRLAAGELFF.

This clonotype was recorded at least ten times. This chain joins TRBV29-1 and TRBJ2-7; the D gene is possibly TRBD2 (6 bases). This CDR3 is built from 16 residues. The germline V gene encodes CDR1 SQVTM and CDR2 ANQGSEA. Trimming removed 3 bases at V and 2 bases at J, with 20 bases between. CDR3 loop: CSVERQGPGLAYEQYF. In nucleotides, the CDR3 is TGCAGCGTTGAGAGGCAAGGGCCGGGACTCGCCTACGAGCAGTACTTC.

Concerning this clonotype itself: A read error may produce the germline difference seen at one junction end. V gene TRBV5-1 combines with J gene TRBJ1-2; D call uncertain. Germline CDR1 SGHRS, CDR2 YFSETQ. The CDR3 is 15 amino acids. DNA for the CDR3: TGCGCCAGCAGCTTGCGGGCGCAGGCTAACCATGGCTACACCTTC. It yields the protein CASSLRAQANHGYTF.

This clonotype was recorded many times. J is TRBJ2-5 and V is TRBV24-1; the D is unclear. Germline V gene sequence: CDR1 KGHDR, CDR2 SFDVKD. Between the trimmed V and J ends, which lost 2 bases and 5 bases, there was a span of 17 bases. The CDR3 runs to 16 residues. CDR3 protein: CATSDSRITAGETQYF. The DNA for the CDR3 is TGTGCCACCAGTGATTCTCGCATTACCGCCGGGGAGACCCAGTACTTC.

This clonotype was detected only a few times. CDR3 coding DNA: TGTGCCAGCAGTTCCTGGGGGGTCGGGAACACTGAAGCTTTCTTT. Translating gives CASSSWGVGNTEAFF. The chain uses TRBV27 and TRBJ1-1; possibly TRBD1 for D (5 bases). With 4 bases removed from V and 1 base from J, the gap between germline ends came to 13 bases. The CDR3 sequence is 15 residues long. In germline, CDR1 is MNHEY, CDR2 SMNVEV (reference sequence).

This clonotype was seen a few times. J is TRBJ1-1 and V is TRBV6-1, with unresolved D. This CDR3 has 14 amino acids. Germline CDR1 MNHNS, CDR2 SASEGT. Trimming removed 5 bases from V and 1 base from J, with 11 bases in between. The CDR3 reads CASSYNEGNTEAFF. DNA of the CDR3: TGTGCCAGCAGTTACAACGAAGGGAACACTGAAGCTTTCTTT.

The table lists this clonotype with many counts. The chain employs TRBV12-3 or TRBV12-4 and TRBJ1-1; D is unclear. The ends were cut back, 0 bases at V and 2 bases at J, with 16 bases in the middle. The CDR3 loop spans 17 amino acids. For the CDR3, the DNA is TGTGCCAGCAGTTTAGCGCTGTTAGAGAAGAGTAACACTGAAGCTTTCTTT. Protein: CASSLALLEKSNTEAFF.

The sample holds many counts of this clonotype. The J gene is TRBJ2-7, the V gene TRBV11-2; TRBD2 matches at 7 bases. Germline CDR1 is SGHAT and CDR2 is FQNNGV. Losses at the gene ends were 5 bases for V and 0 bases for J; bases not matched to a gene: 7. CDR3 length: 15 amino acids. CDR3 sequence: CASSTEGGSSYEQYF. Here the CDR3 DNA reads TGTGCCAGCAGCACCGAGGGCGGGAGCTCCTACGAGCAGTACTTC.

Ten or more counts support this clonotype. This chain uses TRBV5-1 with TRBJ1-5; no clear D gene. The CDR3 loop spans 15 amino acids. Germline V CDR1 and CDR2: SGHRS, YFSETQ. Trimming cost V 4 bases and J 5 bases, with 16 bases left between them. CDR3 sequence (DNA): TGCGCCAGCAGCATGGGCCCGGGCAATCATCAGCCCCAGCATTTT. Encoded protein: CASSMGPGNHQPQHF.

This clonotype was picked up a small number of times. V gene TRBV9 combines with J gene TRBJ2-3; 13 bases are a match to TRBD2. CDR1 and CDR2 (germline): SGDLS, YYNGEE. J lost 0 bases, V lost 3 bases, and 4 bases had no gene match. This CDR3 comprises 17 residues. CDR3 sequence: CASSAGTSGISTDTQYF. In DNA, the CDR3 is TGTGCCAGCAGCGCCGGGACTAGCGGGATTAGCACAGATACGCAGTATTTT.

This clonotype has only one observation. This chain uses TRBV10-3 with TRBJ2-2; TRBD2 might be the D (6 bases). Trimming cost V 4 bases and J 5 bases, with 20 bases left between them. Germline CDR1 reads ENHRY; CDR2 reads SYGVKD. The CDR3 is 17 residues long. The CDR3 DNA reads as TGTGCCATCAGTGGGGCGGAGGGGAGTATAAGAACCGGGGAGCTGTTTTTT. It specifies CAISGAEGSIRTGELFF.

This clonotype was observed at least ten times. The chain couples TRBV7-2 to TRBJ2-1, with TRBD2 as a possible D gene (6 bases). Trimming took 5 bases from V and 0 from J, leaving 20 bases between them. The CDR3 extends over 18 amino acids. CDR1 is SGHTA, CDR2 FQGNSA, per germline. The CDR3 bases are TGTGCCAGCAGCGCGGCCCGAGCGGGCCCCAACTCCTACAATGAGCAGTTCTTC. Protein sequence: CASSAARAGPNSYNEQFF. The variable domain in full, completed from reference TRBV7-2 and TRBJ2-1, reads GAGVSQSPSNKVTEKGKDVELRCDPISGHTALYWYRQSLGQGLEFLIYFQGNSAPDKSGLPSDRFSAERTGGSVSTLTIQRTQQEDSAVYLCASSAARAGPNSYNEQFFGPGTRLTVL.

This clonotype was counted many times. This chain joins TRBV7-9 and TRBJ1-4, with a tentative D call TRBD1 (5 bases). The germline V and J ends were trimmed by 2 bases and 3 bases, with 16 bases remaining between them. The length of the CDR3 is 17 residues. The germline V gene encodes CDR1 SEHNR and CDR2 FQNEAQ (reference sequence). CDR3 bases: TGTGCCAGCAGCTTAATGACAGCGGGGCCAGCTAATGAAAAACTGTTTTTT. This gives the protein CASSLMTAGPANEKLFF.